This TCR beta chain was identified in a study of shared clonotypes between healthy human individuals. Germline CDR1 MDHEN, CDR2 SYDVKM. The CDR3 covers 11 residues. Comment on this clone: The junction differs from germline at one of its ends, possibly a read error.

Assay: immunoSEQ multiplex PCR; the TCRdb copy retains only in-frame clones and omits some. The sample shows 2 million to 2.5 million clones, roughly 92% of them seen only once. The sequenced material came from naive CD4+ T cells from PBMCs. Subset specified: CD45RA+ positively selected. V is TRBV28 and J is TRBJ1-5; D perhaps matches TRBD1 (6 bases). This sequence was found in a man between 18 and 29 years old in good health. Some clones in this sample may be carry-over from other donors' samples. The CDR3 sequence is CASSSRDTLGF. The DNA for the CDR3 is TGTGCCAGCAGTTCCCGGGACACCCTAGGATTT.